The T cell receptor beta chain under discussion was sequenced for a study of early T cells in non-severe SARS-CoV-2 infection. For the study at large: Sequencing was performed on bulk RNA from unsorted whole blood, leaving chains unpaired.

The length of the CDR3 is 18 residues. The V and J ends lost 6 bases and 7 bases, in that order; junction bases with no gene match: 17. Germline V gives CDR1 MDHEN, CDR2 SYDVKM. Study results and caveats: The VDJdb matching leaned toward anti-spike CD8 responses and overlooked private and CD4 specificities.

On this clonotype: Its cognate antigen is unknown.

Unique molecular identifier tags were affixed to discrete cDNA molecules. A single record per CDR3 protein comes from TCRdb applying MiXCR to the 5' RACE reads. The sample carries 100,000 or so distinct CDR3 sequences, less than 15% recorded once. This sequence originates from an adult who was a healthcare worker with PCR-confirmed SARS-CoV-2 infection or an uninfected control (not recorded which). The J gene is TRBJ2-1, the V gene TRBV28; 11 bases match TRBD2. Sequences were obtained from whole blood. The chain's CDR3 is CASSAPGLAAPGRNEQFF. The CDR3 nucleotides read TGTGCCAGCAGCGCCCCGGGACTAGCGGCCCCCGGTAGGAATGAGCAGTTCTTC.